Presented here are 5 T cell receptor beta chains from one specimen sequenced in a study of blood T cells in healthy people across ages. For the second PCR, which ran for 7 to 11 cycles, a sample-barcoded 5' primer and a J-beta primer mix were used. TCRdb passed the 5' RACE reads through MiXCR, listing each CDR3 protein once. The sample includes fewer than 900,000 distinct CDR3 sequences, roughly 44% of them seen just once. Sequencing input: blood. Receptors originate from a woman aged 55-70 years in good health.

In regard to this clonotype: This may come from a read error, since a much larger clone is one base off. The chain couples TRBV5-1 to TRBJ2-3, with D perhaps matching TRBD1 or TRBD2 (6 bases each). Germline assignment: CDR1 SGHRS and CDR2 YFSETQ. The CDR3 has 15 residues. The CDR3 coding sequence is TGCGCCAACAGCCCTCGTAGGGGGGGCACAGATACGCAGTATTTT. Protein product: CANSPRRGGTDTQYF.

This chain connects TRBV2 to TRBJ2-7; 15 bases fit TRBD2. Trimming at V came to 7 bases and at J to 7 bases, leaving 20 bases not matched to a gene. The germline gives CDR1 SNHLY, CDR2 FYNNEI. This CDR3 is 19 amino acids long. CDR3: CASTTGLAGGRILYNEQYF. The CDR3 DNA reads as TGTGCCAGCACGACGGGACTAGCGGGGGGCCGGATCCTTTACAATGAGCAGTACTTC.

This rearrangement joins TRBV7-2 to TRBJ2-7; D not certain. Between the trimmed V and J ends, which lost 2 bases and 0 bases, there was a span of 8 bases. Germline lookup yields CDR1 SGHTA and CDR2 FQGNSA. The CDR3 consists of 14 residues. The CDR3 region is CASSLWYSSYEQYF. In nucleotides, the CDR3 is TGTGCCAGCAGCTTATGGTACAGCTCCTACGAGCAGTACTTC.

On this clonotype itself: This may stem from a read error, because a much larger clone lies one nucleotide away. This chain uses TRBV7-2 with TRBJ2-3; 10 bases fit TRBD2. J was trimmed by 0 bases and V by 4 bases; bases with no gene match: 4. Germline V gives CDR1 SGHTA, CDR2 FQGNSA. The CDR3 runs to 16 residues. The CDR3 sequence is CASSYQTSGSTDTQYF. The CDR3 DNA reads as TGTGCCAGCAGCTATCAGACTAGCGGGAGCACAGATACGCAGTATTTT.

The V gene is TRBV10-3, the J gene TRBJ2-1; TRBD2 might be the D (6 bases). The CDR3 loop spans 14 amino acids. The V end was cut by 3 bases, the J end by 9 bases, with 15 bases between. Germline CDR1 and CDR2: ENHRY and SYGVKD. The CDR3 loop is CAISDGGAWTEQFF. CDR3 sequence (DNA): TGTGCCATCAGTGATGGCGGGGCCTGGACTGAGCAGTTCTTC.